This TCR beta chain was captured by sequencing in a study of T cells in Graves' hyperthyroidism and ophthalmopathy. This clonotype was observed at least ten times. The CDR3 regions of TCR beta were amplified from RNA transcripts. The HTBI primer set drove a first-round RT-PCR of the TCR CDR3. TCRdb passed the multiplex PCR reads through MiXCR, listing each CDR3 protein once. Of under 300,000 distinct CDR3 sequences listed, 25% to 30% are singletons. The CDR3 loop spans 14 amino acids. V lost 11 bases and J 1 base, leaving 15 bases between the germline ends. Germline V gene data show CDR1 as SNHLY and CDR2 as FYNNEI.

The chain recombines TRBV2 with TRBJ1-5; the D gene is possibly TRBD1 (5 bases). The receptor was isolated from a man aged 40-55 years with Graves' hyperthyroidism that later progressed to Graves' ophthalmopathy. What was sequenced was blood. DNA of the CDR3: TGTGCCTGCGGACGGGGGGGAAGCAATCAGCCCCAGCATTTT. Amino acids: CACGRGGSNQPQHF.